The entry below describes one T cell receptor beta chain. Antigen: not known. The CDR3 sequence is 13 residues long. The V and J ends lost 6 bases and 3 bases respectively, with 11 bases between them. The germline V gene has CDR1 MNHEY and CDR2 SVGAGI. Each subset's genomic DNA was split evenly across several immunoSEQ plates. Only in-frame clones appear in the TCRdb table, and some are missing; sequencing was by immunoSEQ multiplex PCR. The repertoire holds a few million clones, with 90% to 96% as singletons. The record originates from a study of shared clonotypes between healthy human individuals. Whole-study findings and limits: Clonotypes not shared had lower generation probabilities than those common to all four donors.

V is TRBV6-5 and J is TRBJ1-2, with D maybe TRBD1 (6 bases). The receptor comes from a young man in good health. Specimen: naive CD4+ T cells sorted from blood. Subset given: CD45RA+ positively selected. CDR3 in DNA: TGTGCCAGCAGGGGGGCAGTGTACTATGGCTACACCTTC. Its protein product is CASRGAVYYGYTF.